The TCR beta chain under discussion was sequenced for a study of CD8 T cells in Susac syndrome. It was with random hexamers that about 0.45 to 1 ug RNA was reverse transcribed. The authors amplified TCR beta CDR3 across 54 Vbeta and 13 Jbeta using immunoSEQ multiplex PCR. A single record per CDR3 protein comes from TCRdb applying MiXCR to the immunoSEQ multiplex PCR reads. The sample lists around 70,000 distinct CDR3 sequences, roughly 94% seen once, with 0.56% in the top ten. V lost 0 bases and J 2 bases, leaving 11 bases between the germline ends. Germline V gene sequence: CDR1 SGDLS, CDR2 YYNGEE. CDR3 length: 15 residues.

The sequenced material came from CD8+ T cells from PBMCs. The V and J genes are TRBV9 and TRBJ2-5; tentative D call: TRBD2 (5 bases). The sequence came from a human donor with multiple sclerosis. The CDR3 DNA follows: TGTGCCAGCAGCGTAGGAGGACTGATACAAGAGACCCAGTACTTC. Protein product: CASSVGGLIQETQYF.